These T cell receptor beta chains were read from a single sample in a study of cytomegalovirus exposure and HLA in healthy donors. Method: immunoSEQ multiplex PCR; TCRdb's copy keeps in-frame clones and lacks some. In the table there are about 110,000 clones, less than 80% of which are singletons. The sequencing input was PBMCs. The source is a woman in her twenties or thirties in good health and CMV-seronegative. CDR3s include the opening cysteine and the closing phenylalanine or tryptophan. The D gene is left open where the match is weak. Clone size appears in some rows only: once, few, many, or a class for an expanded clone.

V: TRBV7-8
size: -
J: TRBJ2-7
D: TRBD2
DNA: TGTGCCAGCAGCCCAGGACTAGCGTCAATTATTGCCTACGAGCAGTACTTC
CDR3: CASSPGLASIIAYEQYF

V: TRBV2
size: few
J: TRBJ1-4
D: -
DNA: TGTGCCAGCAGTGAGTACAGGGCTGGAGAAAAACTGTTTTTT
CDR3: CASSEYRAGEKLFF

V: TRBV19
size: once
J: TRBJ1-5
D: -
DNA: TGTGCCAGTACCCTACAGGGTCTGGGTGGCAATCAGCCCCAGCATTTT
CDR3: CASTLQGLGGNQPQHF

V: TRBV5-1
size: few
J: TRBJ2-7
D: TRBD2
DNA: TGCGCCAGCAGCTTGGCCGAGCGGGAGTTCCCGGTGCAGTACTTC
CDR3: CASSLAEREFPVQYF

V: TRBV27
size: -
J: TRBJ1-5
D: TRBD1
DNA: TGTGCCAGCAGTTTATGGGGGACAGGGCCCGATCAGCCCCAGCATTTT
CDR3: CASSLWGTGPDQPQHF

V: TRBV6-5
size: few
J: TRBJ2-7
D: TRBD1
DNA: TGTGCCACCGGGCGGGACAGGGATTACGAGCAGTACTTC
CDR3: CATGRDRDYEQYF

V: TRBV2
size: -
J: TRBJ2-5
D: TRBD2
DNA: TGTGCCAGCAGTGATAAGGGACTAGCGGGAGAGACCCAGTACTTC
CDR3: CASSDKGLAGETQYF

V: TRBV5-5
size: -
J: TRBJ1-1
D: -
DNA: TGTGCCAGCAGCTTGGAGCGGGGAAACACTGAAGCTTTCTTT
CDR3: CASSLERGNTEAFF

V: TRBV6-6
size: few
J: TRBJ1-1
D: -
DNA: TGTGCCAGCACTCCTCCAGGGGTGAACACTGAAGCTTTCTTT
CDR3: CASTPPGVNTEAFF

V: TRBV6-1
size: once
J: TRBJ1-1
D: -
DNA: TGTGCCAGCAGCAGCCGGGACAAATATGTGTCTGAAGCTTTCTTT
CDR3: CASSSRDKYVSEAFF

V: TRBV7-9
size: once
J: TRBJ2-1
D: -
DNA: TGTGCCAGCAGCTTAGCGTTAGGTACAGTCTACAATGAGCAGTTCTTC
CDR3: CASSLALGTVYNEQFF

V: TRBV19
size: few
J: TRBJ1-2
D: TRBD1
DNA: TGTGCCAGTAGTAAACGGGGACAGATCTATGGCTACACCTTC
CDR3: CASSKRGQIYGYTF

V: TRBV18
size: -
J: TRBJ2-6
D: -
DNA: TGTGCCAGCTCACCACAGTGGAGCTCTGGGGCCAACGTCCTGACTTTC
CDR3: CASSPQWSSGANVLTF

V: TRBV27
size: -
J: TRBJ1-1
D: TRBD1
DNA: TGTGCCAGTGGGACAGGGGGCACTGAAGCTTTCTTT
CDR3: CASGTGGTEAFF

V: TRBV30
size: few
J: TRBJ1-3
D: TRBD1
DNA: TGTGCCTTCTCCCGACAGGGAGTCAGAAACACCATATATTTT
CDR3: CAFSRQGVRNTIYF

V: TRBV14
size: -
J: TRBJ2-7
D: TRBD2
DNA: TGTGCCAGCAGCCCGCTAGCGGGCCTCTACGAGCAGTACTTC
CDR3: CASSPLAGLYEQYF

V: TRBV27
size: -
J: TRBJ1-5
D: -
DNA: TGTGCCAGCAGTCCTAGCCCCGCCGGACTTAGCAATCAGCCCCAGCATTTT
CDR3: CASSPSPAGLSNQPQHF

V: TRBV9
size: -
J: TRBJ2-3
D: TRBD2
DNA: TGTGCCAGCAGCGTAGAGGGACTAGCGGAAACAGAAACCACAGATACGCAGTATTTT
CDR3: CASSVEGLAETETTDTQYF

V: TRBV30
size: -
J: TRBJ1-2
D: TRBD1
DNA: TGTGCCTGGAAGTTACAGGGGGCCAGTAGTTATGGCTACACCTTC
CDR3: CAWKLQGASSYGYTF

V: TRBV30
size: -
J: TRBJ2-2
D: -
DNA: TGTGCCTGGACGCGATTTGGGGGAGGAGGCACCGGGGAGCTGTTTTTT
CDR3: CAWTRFGGGGTGELFF

V: TRBV28
size: -
J: TRBJ2-5
D: -
DNA: TGTGCCAGCAGTCTAGACAGAGTACAAGAGACCCAGTACTTC
CDR3: CASSLDRVQETQYF

V: TRBV5-1
size: -
J: TRBJ1-4
D: TRBD1
DNA: TGCGCCAGCAGCTTGGGGGGACAGGGGGCGGAAAAACTGTTTTTT
CDR3: CASSLGGQGAEKLFF

V: TRBV10-2
size: few
J: TRBJ1-1
D: -
DNA: TGCGCCAGCAGGACCGGGGGAGACACTGAAGCTTTCTTT
CDR3: CASRTGGDTEAFF

V: TRBV7-2
size: few
J: TRBJ2-7
D: TRBD2
DNA: TGTGCCAGCAGCCGAACCGCCTTAGCGGGGGCCTACGAGCAGTACTTC
CDR3: CASSRTALAGAYEQYF

V: TRBV5-1
size: -
J: TRBJ1-2
D: -
DNA: TGCGCCAGCAGCTGGGCGACAGGACCTTATGGCTACACCTTC
CDR3: CASSWATGPYGYTF

V: TRBV27
size: -
J: TRBJ2-2
D: -
DNA: TGTGCCAGCAGTTTATCCAAAACTGGGGAGCTGTTTTTT
CDR3: CASSLSKTGELFF

V: TRBV5-1
size: -
J: TRBJ1-1
D: TRBD1
DNA: TGCGCCAGCAGCTTGGGATCACAGGGGCGTGAAGCTTTCTTT
CDR3: CASSLGSQGREAFF

V: TRBV19
size: -
J: TRBJ1-1
D: -
DNA: TGTGCCAGTAGTGCGAGAACAGGAATATGGACTGAAGCTTTCTTT
CDR3: CASSARTGIWTEAFF

V: TRBV9
size: once
J: TRBJ2-3
D: -
DNA: TGTGCCAGCAGCGTAGTTAGCGTTGGCACAGATACGCAGTATTTT
CDR3: CASSVVSVGTDTQYF

V: TRBV11-2
size: -
J: TRBJ1-2
D: -
DNA: TGTGCCAGCAGCCCAAGAGGCGCTAGCTATGGCTACACCTTC
CDR3: CASSPRGASYGYTF

V: TRBV2
size: few
J: TRBJ2-3
D: TRBD2
DNA: TGTGCCAGCAGTTCGGGACTAGCGTTTTTGGTGGATACGCAGTATTTT
CDR3: CASSSGLAFLVDTQYF

V: TRBV30
size: -
J: TRBJ2-7
D: TRBD1
DNA: TGTGCCGGGACGACAGGGGGGTACTACGAGCAGTACTTC
CDR3: CAGTTGGYYEQYF

V: TRBV28
size: -
J: TRBJ2-2
D: -
DNA: TGTGCCAGCAGCTTTTCCGGGGAGCTGTTTTTT
CDR3: CASSFSGELFF

V: TRBV27
size: -
J: TRBJ1-2
D: -
DNA: TGTGCCAGCAGTTTATCGGCAGGGGTAGGGTATGGCTACACCTTC
CDR3: CASSLSAGVGYGYTF

V: TRBV9
size: -
J: TRBJ2-1
D: TRBD2
DNA: TGTGCCAGCAGCGCATCCGGGACTAGCTCCTACAATGAGCAGTTCTTC
CDR3: CASSASGTSSYNEQFF

V: TRBV4-2
size: once
J: TRBJ2-7
D: -
DNA: TGTGCCAGCAGCCACAGGCGTTCCTACGAGCAGTACTTC
CDR3: CASSHRRSYEQYF

V: TRBV7-9
size: few
J: TRBJ2-2
D: -
DNA: TGTGCCAGCAGCTCCCGGGACTCACGTTACCACACCGGGGAGCTGTTTTTT
CDR3: CASSSRDSRYHTGELFF

V: TRBV7-3
size: once
J: TRBJ2-5
D: TRBD2
DNA: TGTGCCAGCAGTAGCGGGAGTGGAGAGACCCAGTACTTC
CDR3: CASSSGSGETQYF

V: TRBV10-2
size: -
J: TRBJ2-7
D: -
DNA: TGCGCCAGCATCGGGAGCTACGAGCAGTACTTC
CDR3: CASIGSYEQYF

V: TRBV28
size: -
J: TRBJ2-7
D: TRBD1
DNA: TGTGCCAGCAGTCCCGGTCCGGGACAGAGTTCCTACGAGCAGTACTTC
CDR3: CASSPGPGQSSYEQYF

V: TRBV21-1
size: -
J: TRBJ2-7
D: -
DNA: TGTGCCAGCAGTACACTGGACCGGGACAGGGTTCGACCTCAGAACTACGAGCAGTACTTC
CDR3: CASSTLDRDRVRPQNYEQYF

V: TRBV15
size: few
J: TRBJ2-1
D: TRBD1
DNA: TGTGCCACCAGCTGGGGACAGGGCCATGAGCAGTTCTTC
CDR3: CATSWGQGHEQFF

V: TRBV18
size: few
J: TRBJ1-2
D: -
DNA: TGTGCCAGCTCACCTCGGCAGGGGTCCTATGGCTACACCTTC
CDR3: CASSPRQGSYGYTF

V: TRBV13
size: -
J: TRBJ2-3
D: TRBD2
DNA: TGTGCCAGCACCCCTGCGCGAAATAGCGGGAAGGATACGCAGTATTTT
CDR3: CASTPARNSGKDTQYF

V: TRBV2
size: once
J: TRBJ2-7
D: TRBD2
DNA: TGTGCCAGCAGTGCGGAGCGGGAACCGTGGAACGAGCAGTACTTC
CDR3: CASSAEREPWNEQYF

V: TRBV7-8
size: -
J: TRBJ1-1
D: -
DNA: TGTGCCAGCAGCTTAGTTGGTCAGATGAACACTGAAGCTTTCTTT
CDR3: CASSLVGQMNTEAFF

V: TRBV7-3
size: -
J: TRBJ2-6
D: -
DNA: TGTGCCAGCAGCTTAACGGGCAGCTCTGGGGCCAACGTCCTGACTTTC
CDR3: CASSLTGSSGANVLTF

V: TRBV18
size: few
J: TRBJ2-1
D: -
DNA: TGTGCCAGCTCACCTCTGGGGGGAAACAATGAGCAGTTCTTC
CDR3: CASSPLGGNNEQFF

V: TRBV27
size: few
J: TRBJ2-1
D: -
DNA: TGTGCCAGCAGTTTAACGACGGTCGCGGTGCACAATGAGCAGTTCTTC
CDR3: CASSLTTVAVHNEQFF

V: TRBV27
size: -
J: TRBJ1-1
D: -
DNA: TGTGCCAGCAGTTTATATAGCGGGGACATGAACACTGAAGCTTTCTTT
CDR3: CASSLYSGDMNTEAFF

V: TRBV5-1
size: -
J: TRBJ2-7
D: TRBD1
DNA: TGCGCCAGCAGCGCAGGGGGCTACGAGCAGTACTTC
CDR3: CASSAGGYEQYF

V: TRBV15
size: -
J: TRBJ1-4
D: TRBD1
DNA: TGTGCCACCAGTTCCGGGACAGGATTTAATGAAAAACTGTTTTTT
CDR3: CATSSGTGFNEKLFF

V: TRBV30
size: few
J: TRBJ1-4
D: -
DNA: TGTGCCTGGGAGATTCGGGGGGGCTTCGGAAAACTGTTTTTT
CDR3: CAWEIRGGFGKLFF

V: TRBV27
size: -
J: TRBJ2-7
D: TRBD1
DNA: TGTGCCAGCAGGGACAGGGGGCTCAAAAGGTCCTACGAGCAGTACTTC
CDR3: CASRDRGLKRSYEQYF

V: TRBV4-1
size: -
J: TRBJ2-7
D: TRBD2
DNA: TGCGCCAGCAGCCCCAGGGCACTAGCGGGAGGAGCGGGCGAGCAGTACTTC
CDR3: CASSPRALAGGAGEQYF